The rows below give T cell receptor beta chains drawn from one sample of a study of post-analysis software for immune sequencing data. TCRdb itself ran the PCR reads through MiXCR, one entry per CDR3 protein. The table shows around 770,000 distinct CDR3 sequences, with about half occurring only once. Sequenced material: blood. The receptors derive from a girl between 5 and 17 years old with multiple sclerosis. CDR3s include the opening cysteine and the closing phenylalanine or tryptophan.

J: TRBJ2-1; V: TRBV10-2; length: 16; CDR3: CASSESGRGKYNEQFF
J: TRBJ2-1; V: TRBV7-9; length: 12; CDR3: CASSLGRLEQFF
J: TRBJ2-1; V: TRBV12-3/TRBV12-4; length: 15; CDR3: CASRLEAGGRNEQFF
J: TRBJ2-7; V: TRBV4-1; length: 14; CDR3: CASSQKSGSYEQYF
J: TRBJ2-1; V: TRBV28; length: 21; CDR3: CASSFPGQGTSGRGSYNEQFF
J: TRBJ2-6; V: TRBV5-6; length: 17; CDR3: CASSLRTGSSGANVLTF
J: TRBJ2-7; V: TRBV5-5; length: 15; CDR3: CAGSLDHRGSYEQYF
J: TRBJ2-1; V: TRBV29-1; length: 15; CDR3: CSVEGSKGSYNEQFF
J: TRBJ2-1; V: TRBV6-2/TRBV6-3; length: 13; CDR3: CASSFTGRNEQFF
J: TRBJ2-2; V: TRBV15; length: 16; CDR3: CATSRDRDQNTGELFF
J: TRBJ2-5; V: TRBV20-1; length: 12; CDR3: CSAGEVQETQYF
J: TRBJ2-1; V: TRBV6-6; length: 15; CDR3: CASSFTSGSWNEQFF
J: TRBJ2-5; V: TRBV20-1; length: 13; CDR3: CSAYIGTGETQYF
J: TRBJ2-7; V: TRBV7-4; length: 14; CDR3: CASSARTASYEQYF
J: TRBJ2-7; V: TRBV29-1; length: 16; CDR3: CSVDLLGSGGTYEQYF
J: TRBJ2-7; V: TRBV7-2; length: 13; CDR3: CASSETPSYEQYF
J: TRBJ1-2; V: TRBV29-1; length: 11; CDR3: CSARGATGYTF
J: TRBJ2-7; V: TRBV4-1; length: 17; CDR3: CASSQGLAGGAAYEQYF
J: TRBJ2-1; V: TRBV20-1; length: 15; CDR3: CSARAPVQVVNEQFF
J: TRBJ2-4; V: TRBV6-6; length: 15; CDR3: CASSSTGGDSNIQYF
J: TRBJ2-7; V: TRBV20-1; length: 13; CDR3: CSASVMTGGEQYF
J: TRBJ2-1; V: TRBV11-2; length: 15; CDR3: CASSPTGGSGNEQFF
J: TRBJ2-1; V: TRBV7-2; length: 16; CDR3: CASSLGIRGTWGEQFF
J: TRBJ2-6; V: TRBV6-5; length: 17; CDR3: CASSLTGASSGANVLTF
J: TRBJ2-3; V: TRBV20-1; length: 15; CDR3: CSARDLVRGGDTQYF
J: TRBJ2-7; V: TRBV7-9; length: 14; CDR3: CASSLFSGPYEQYF
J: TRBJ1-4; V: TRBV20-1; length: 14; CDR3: CSARDRDSGEKLFF
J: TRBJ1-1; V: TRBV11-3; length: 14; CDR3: CASSWQGGDTEAFF
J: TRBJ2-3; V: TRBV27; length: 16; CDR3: CASSLPPAGGLDTQYF
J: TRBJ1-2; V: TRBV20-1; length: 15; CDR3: CSARETGGKNYGYTF
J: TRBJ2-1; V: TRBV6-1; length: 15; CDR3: CASNAAGGFYNEQFF
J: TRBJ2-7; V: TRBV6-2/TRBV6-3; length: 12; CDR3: CASNDPHYEQYF
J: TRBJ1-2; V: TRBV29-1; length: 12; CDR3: CSVPTGRYGYTF
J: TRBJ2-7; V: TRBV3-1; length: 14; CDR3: CASSPRLGSYEQYF
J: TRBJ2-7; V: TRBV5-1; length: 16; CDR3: CASSFASGSPTYEQYF
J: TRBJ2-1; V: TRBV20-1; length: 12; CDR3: CSANNLGGEQFF
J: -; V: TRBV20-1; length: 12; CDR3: CSARFLPHEQYF
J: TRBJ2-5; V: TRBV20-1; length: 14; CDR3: CSARGDRGFETQYF
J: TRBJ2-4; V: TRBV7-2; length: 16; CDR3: CASSTRLAPMGNIQYF
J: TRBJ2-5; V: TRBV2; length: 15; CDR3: CASSAQRGRGETQYF
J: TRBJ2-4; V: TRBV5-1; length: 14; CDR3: CASSQRDRWSEQYF
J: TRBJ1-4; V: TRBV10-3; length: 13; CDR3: CAIREGPREKLFF
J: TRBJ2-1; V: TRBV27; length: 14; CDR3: CASSPGVSYNEQFF
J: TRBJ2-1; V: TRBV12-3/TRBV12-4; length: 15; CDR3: CASSLGGGRSDEQFF
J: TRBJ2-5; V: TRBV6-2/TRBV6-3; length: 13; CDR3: CASRRDPRETQYF
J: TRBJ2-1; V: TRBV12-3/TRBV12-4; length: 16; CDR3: CASSSGTSWQFSEQFF
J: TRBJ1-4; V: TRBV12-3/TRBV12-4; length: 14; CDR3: CASRPGLTNEKLFF
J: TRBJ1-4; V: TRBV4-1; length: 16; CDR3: CASSQEQGAFHEKLFF